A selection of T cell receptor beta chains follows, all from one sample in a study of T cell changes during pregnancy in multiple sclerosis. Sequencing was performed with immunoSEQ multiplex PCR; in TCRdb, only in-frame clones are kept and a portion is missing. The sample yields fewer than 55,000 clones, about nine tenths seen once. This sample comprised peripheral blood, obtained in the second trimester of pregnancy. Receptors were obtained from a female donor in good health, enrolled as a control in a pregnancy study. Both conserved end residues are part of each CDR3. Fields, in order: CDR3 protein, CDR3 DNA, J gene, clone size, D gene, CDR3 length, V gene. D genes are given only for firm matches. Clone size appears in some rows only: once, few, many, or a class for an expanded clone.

CDR3 protein: CARATSSNEQFF
CDR3 DNA: TGTGCCCGCGCTACCTCGTCCAATGAGCAGTTCTTC
J gene: TRBJ2-1
clone size: once
D gene: .
CDR3 length: 12
V gene: TRBV30

CDR3 protein: CAGGERGSYEQYF
CDR3 DNA: TGTGCCGGGGGGGAGCGGGGTTCCTACGAGCAGTACTTC
J gene: TRBJ2-7
clone size: .
D gene: TRBD2
CDR3 length: 13
V gene: TRBV30

CDR3 protein: CISLREGPGGQPQHF
CDR3 DNA: TGCATCTCCCTCAGGGAGGGGCCTGGGGGTCAGCCCCAGCATTTT
J gene: TRBJ1-5
clone size: .
D gene: .
CDR3 length: 15
V gene: TRBV29-1

CDR3 protein: CASSFSGGNTDTQYF
CDR3 DNA: TGTGCCAGCAGCTTCAGCGGGGGAAACACAGATACGCAGTATTTT
J gene: TRBJ2-3
clone size: .
D gene: TRBD2
CDR3 length: 15
V gene: TRBV11-3

CDR3 protein: CASSVDPPSGSMYEQFF
CDR3 DNA: TGTGCCAGCAGCGTAGATCCCCCTAGCGGGAGTATGTATGAGCAGTTCTTC
J gene: TRBJ2-1
clone size: once
D gene: TRBD2
CDR3 length: 17
V gene: TRBV9

CDR3 protein: CASSKGPGVGEKLFF
CDR3 DNA: TGTGCCAGCAGTAAGGGGCCAGGGGTTGGAGAAAAACTGTTTTTT
J gene: TRBJ1-4
clone size: once
D gene: .
CDR3 length: 15
V gene: TRBV6-1

CDR3 protein: CASSLGTGPETQYF
CDR3 DNA: TGTGCCAGCAGCTTAGGGACAGGGCCAGAGACCCAGTACTTC
J gene: TRBJ2-5
clone size: .
D gene: TRBD1
CDR3 length: 14
V gene: TRBV2

CDR3 protein: CASSLDTGKGYGYTF
CDR3 DNA: TGTGCCAGCAGCTTGGATACAGGGAAGGGCTATGGCTACACCTTC
J gene: TRBJ1-2
clone size: .
D gene: .
CDR3 length: 15
V gene: TRBV5-4

CDR3 protein: CASTRGNQNYGYTF
CDR3 DNA: TGTGCCAGCACCAGGGGGAACCAGAACTATGGCTACACCTTC
J gene: TRBJ1-2
clone size: .
D gene: TRBD1
CDR3 length: 14
V gene: TRBV6-5

CDR3 protein: CASSLPGMYYEQYF
CDR3 DNA: TGCGCCAGCAGCTTGCCGGGAATGTACTACGAGCAGTACTTC
J gene: TRBJ2-7
clone size: .
D gene: .
CDR3 length: 14
V gene: TRBV5-1

CDR3 protein: CASSLSRGPTDTQYF
CDR3 DNA: TGTGCCAGCAGTTTATCGCGGGGACCCACAGATACGCAGTATTTT
J gene: TRBJ2-3
clone size: .
D gene: .
CDR3 length: 15
V gene: TRBV28

CDR3 protein: CASSRSGTAIETYEQYF
CDR3 DNA: TGCGCCAGCAGCCGGTCCGGGACAGCTATTGAGACCTACGAGCAGTACTTC
J gene: TRBJ2-7
clone size: once
D gene: TRBD1
CDR3 length: 17
V gene: TRBV4-1

CDR3 protein: CASRDSEGIYEQYF
CDR3 DNA: TGTGCCAGCAGGGACTCCGAGGGTATCTACGAGCAGTACTTC
J gene: TRBJ2-7
clone size: .
D gene: .
CDR3 length: 14
V gene: TRBV2

CDR3 protein: CASSSTGVSPLHF
CDR3 DNA: TGCGCCAGCAGCTCAACAGGGGTTTCACCCCTCCACTTT
J gene: TRBJ1-6
clone size: .
D gene: TRBD1
CDR3 length: 13
V gene: TRBV5-1

CDR3 protein: CASSPAGRGSGYTF
CDR3 DNA: TGTGCCAGCAGCCCCGCCGGGCGGGGATCGGGCTACACCTTC
J gene: TRBJ1-2
clone size: .
D gene: .
CDR3 length: 14
V gene: TRBV7-2

CDR3 protein: CASREDRGGYTF
CDR3 DNA: TGTGCCAGCAGAGAAGACAGGGGAGGCTACACCTTC
J gene: TRBJ1-2
clone size: .
D gene: TRBD1
CDR3 length: 12
V gene: TRBV6-5

CDR3 protein: CASSQNRDNSPLHF
CDR3 DNA: TGCGCCAGCAGCCAAAACAGAGATAATTCACCCCTCCACTTT
J gene: TRBJ1-6
clone size: .
D gene: .
CDR3 length: 14
V gene: TRBV4-3

CDR3 protein: CASTGAGVGHNEQFF
CDR3 DNA: TGTGCCAGTACGGGAGCGGGAGTGGGCCACAATGAGCAGTTCTTC
J gene: TRBJ2-1
clone size: .
D gene: TRBD2
CDR3 length: 15
V gene: TRBV19

CDR3 protein: CSVARATGELFF
CDR3 DNA: TGCAGCGTTGCCAGGGCAACCGGGGAGCTGTTTTTT
J gene: TRBJ2-2
clone size: once
D gene: .
CDR3 length: 12
V gene: TRBV29-1

CDR3 protein: CASSSDPYEQYF
CDR3 DNA: TGTGCCAGCAGTTCAGATCCCTACGAGCAGTACTTC
J gene: TRBJ2-7
clone size: .
D gene: .
CDR3 length: 12
V gene: TRBV27

CDR3 protein: CASSADSPRGVYEQYF
CDR3 DNA: TGCGCCAGCAGCGCGGACAGCCCCCGGGGAGTTTACGAGCAGTACTTC
J gene: TRBJ2-7
clone size: .
D gene: .
CDR3 length: 16
V gene: TRBV5-1

CDR3 protein: CASSPYNTEAFF
CDR3 DNA: TGTGCCAGCAGCCCGTATAACACTGAAGCTTTCTTT
J gene: TRBJ1-1
clone size: .
D gene: .
CDR3 length: 12
V gene: TRBV5-6

CDR3 protein: CASSLDRGGEKLFF
CDR3 DNA: TGTGCCAGCAGCCTAGACAGGGGTGGGGAAAAACTGTTTTTT
J gene: TRBJ1-4
clone size: .
D gene: TRBD1
CDR3 length: 14
V gene: TRBV7-9

CDR3 protein: CASSPQNGANVLTF
CDR3 DNA: TGTGCCAGCAGCCCTCAGAACGGGGCCAACGTCCTGACTTTC
J gene: TRBJ2-6
clone size: .
D gene: .
CDR3 length: 14
V gene: TRBV6-5

CDR3 protein: CASSLGSGNNEQFF
CDR3 DNA: TGTGCCAGCAGCTTAGGGAGCGGAAACAATGAGCAGTTCTTC
J gene: TRBJ2-1
clone size: once
D gene: .
CDR3 length: 14
V gene: TRBV7-7

CDR3 protein: CASSSTQLAGYETQYF
CDR3 DNA: TGTGCCAGCAGTTCCACACAACTAGCGGGGTATGAGACCCAGTACTTC
J gene: TRBJ2-5
clone size: .
D gene: TRBD2
CDR3 length: 16
V gene: TRBV27

CDR3 protein: CASSVGGTLTDTQYF
CDR3 DNA: TGTGCCAGCAGCGTAGGAGGGACACTCACAGATACGCAGTATTTT
J gene: TRBJ2-3
clone size: .
D gene: .
CDR3 length: 15
V gene: TRBV9

CDR3 protein: CASSPGLNADTQYF
CDR3 DNA: TGCGCCAGCAGCCCGGGACTTAACGCGGATACGCAGTATTTT
J gene: TRBJ2-3
clone size: .
D gene: .
CDR3 length: 14
V gene: TRBV5-1

CDR3 protein: CAGGTGYNEQFF
CDR3 DNA: TGTGCCGGGGGGACCGGTTACAATGAGCAGTTCTTC
J gene: TRBJ2-1
clone size: .
D gene: .
CDR3 length: 12
V gene: TRBV2

CDR3 protein: CASSQGLAGGYEQYF
CDR3 DNA: TGTGCCAGCAGCCAGGGACTAGCGGGAGGATACGAGCAGTACTTC
J gene: TRBJ2-7
clone size: .
D gene: TRBD2
CDR3 length: 15
V gene: TRBV6-6

CDR3 protein: CASSGRETQYF
CDR3 DNA: TGTGCCAGTTCGGGAAGGGAGACCCAGTACTTC
J gene: TRBJ2-5
clone size: .
D gene: .
CDR3 length: 11
V gene: TRBV2

CDR3 protein: CASSYRQGASPLHF
CDR3 DNA: TGTGCCAGCAGTTACAGACAGGGGGCGTCACCCCTCCACTTT
J gene: TRBJ1-6
clone size: .
D gene: TRBD1
CDR3 length: 14
V gene: TRBV6-5

CDR3 protein: CAISGTSGFNNYEQYF
CDR3 DNA: TGTGCCATCTCAGGGACTAGTGGATTTAACAACTACGAGCAGTACTTC
J gene: TRBJ2-7
clone size: .
D gene: TRBD2
CDR3 length: 16
V gene: TRBV10-3

CDR3 protein: CASSFGQGEPNVLTF
CDR3 DNA: TGTGCCAGCAGCTTCGGACAGGGAGAGCCCAACGTCCTGACTTTC
J gene: TRBJ2-6
clone size: once
D gene: TRBD1
CDR3 length: 15
V gene: TRBV5-4

CDR3 protein: CASSSKTGRMGEQFF
CDR3 DNA: TGCGCCAGCAGCTCAAAGACAGGGCGGATGGGTGAGCAGTTCTTC
J gene: TRBJ2-1
clone size: once
D gene: TRBD1
CDR3 length: 15
V gene: TRBV5-1